These T cell receptor beta chains were read from a single sample in a study of vaccination and CD4 T cells after COVID-19. A single record per CDR3 protein comes from TCRdb applying MiXCR to the PCR reads. In the table there are 4,000 or so distinct CDR3 sequences, 29% of which are singletons. These TCRs' antigens remain unknown. What was sequenced was CD4+ T cells from blood, cultured in vitro. The receptors shown here come from a human donor in good health. Both conserved end residues are part of each CDR3. The D gene is left open where the match is weak. Rows give clone size only sometimes, using once, few, many, or a class for an expanded clone.

D gene: TRBD1; clone size: -; J gene: TRBJ2-6; V gene: TRBV7-9; CDR3 protein: CASRVAWDRGSGANVLTF; CDR3 DNA: TGTGCCAGCAGGGTAGCGTGGGACAGGGGATCTGGGGCCAACGTCCTGACTTTC
D gene: TRBD2; clone size: -; J gene: TRBJ2-3; V gene: TRBV20-1; CDR3 protein: CSARRLAHLDTQYF; CDR3 DNA: TGCAGTGCTAGGCGACTAGCTCATTTAGATACGCAGTATTTT
D gene: TRBD1; clone size: -; J gene: TRBJ2-1; V gene: TRBV5-3; CDR3 protein: CARNRQLGQGARNEQFF; CDR3 DNA: TGTGCCAGAAATCGACAACTGGGGCAGGGGGCAAGGAATGAGCAGTTCTTC
D gene: -; clone size: few; J gene: TRBJ2-7; V gene: TRBV20-1; CDR3 protein: CSAARDTYEQYF; CDR3 DNA: TGCAGTGCTGCACGGGACACCTACGAGCAGTACTTC
D gene: -; clone size: -; J gene: TRBJ2-3; V gene: TRBV27; CDR3 protein: CASSPGVSTDTQYF; CDR3 DNA: TGTGCCAGCAGCCCGGGGGTAAGCACAGATACGCAGTATTTT
D gene: -; clone size: -; J gene: TRBJ1-1; V gene: TRBV6-1; CDR3 protein: CASRHNPTRGRNTEAFF; CDR3 DNA: TGTGCCAGCAGACATAACCCCACGAGGGGGAGGAACACTGAAGCTTTCTTT
D gene: -; clone size: few; J gene: TRBJ1-1; V gene: TRBV7-9; CDR3 protein: CASSRFGQSRLLMNTEAFF; CDR3 DNA: TGTGCCAGCAGCCGTTTCGGACAGTCCAGACTCCTCATGAACACTGAAGCTTTCTTT
D gene: TRBD1; clone size: -; J gene: TRBJ1-3; V gene: TRBV7-2; CDR3 protein: CASRRGQGEGNTIYF; CDR3 DNA: TGTGCCAGCAGAAGGGGACAGGGAGAGGGAAACACCATATATTTT
D gene: -; clone size: few; J gene: TRBJ1-1; V gene: TRBV6-1; CDR3 protein: CASSVLPMNTEAFF; CDR3 DNA: TGTGCCAGCAGCGTCCTCCCTATGAACACTGAAGCTTTCTTT
D gene: -; clone size: -; J gene: TRBJ2-5; V gene: TRBV20-1; CDR3 protein: CSAHGYQETQYF; CDR3 DNA: TGCAGTGCACACGGGTACCAAGAGACCCAGTACTTC
D gene: TRBD1; clone size: few; J gene: TRBJ2-5; V gene: TRBV5-8; CDR3 protein: CASSLRTGGVQETQYF; CDR3 DNA: TGTGCCAGCAGCTTGCGGACAGGGGGCGTCCAAGAGACCCAGTACTTC
D gene: -; clone size: medium-sized; J gene: TRBJ1-5; V gene: TRBV28; CDR3 protein: CASSLQSQPQHF; CDR3 DNA: TGTGCCAGCAGTTTACAAAGTCAGCCCCAGCATTTT
D gene: TRBD1; clone size: few; J gene: TRBJ2-5; V gene: TRBV18; CDR3 protein: CASSPTGLGSGETQYF; CDR3 DNA: TGTGCCAGCTCACCGACAGGGTTGGGCTCGGGGGAGACCCAGTACTTC
D gene: TRBD2; clone size: -; J gene: TRBJ2-3; V gene: TRBV5-4; CDR3 protein: CASSLRTSGGPSTDTQYF; CDR3 DNA: TGTGCCAGCAGCCTGCGGACTAGCGGGGGGCCAAGCACAGATACGCAGTATTTT
D gene: -; clone size: few; J gene: TRBJ1-1; V gene: TRBV5-1; CDR3 protein: CASSLEGGMNTEAFF; CDR3 DNA: TGCGCCAGCAGCTTGGAGGGAGGGATGAACACTGAAGCTTTCTTT
D gene: -; clone size: few; J gene: TRBJ2-3; V gene: TRBV20-1; CDR3 protein: CSARTHEGTQYF; CDR3 DNA: TGCAGTGCTCGTACCCACGAGGGTACGCAGTATTTT
D gene: -; clone size: -; J gene: TRBJ2-7; V gene: TRBV5-6; CDR3 protein: CASSLSTKRHEQYF; CDR3 DNA: TGTGCCAGCAGCTTGTCTACTAAGCGGCACGAGCAGTACTTC
D gene: -; clone size: -; J gene: TRBJ1-1; V gene: TRBV9; CDR3 protein: CASSVVGEGTEAFF; CDR3 DNA: TGTGCCAGCAGCGTAGTGGGCGAAGGCACTGAAGCTTTCTTT
D gene: -; clone size: few; J gene: TRBJ1-5; V gene: TRBV6-2/TRBV6-3; CDR3 protein: CASTPAGDQPQHF; CDR3 DNA: TGTGCCAGCACCCCCGCAGGGGATCAGCCCCAGCATTTT
D gene: -; clone size: medium-sized; J gene: TRBJ1-2; V gene: TRBV20-1; CDR3 protein: CSAYDPTPSRRGYTF; CDR3 DNA: TGCAGTGCGTATGACCCCACCCCTTCAAGGCGTGGCTACACCTTC
D gene: -; clone size: -; J gene: TRBJ1-6; V gene: TRBV6-1; CDR3 protein: CASSQPRGSYNSPLHF; CDR3 DNA: TGTGCCAGCAGTCAACCTCGGGGCTCCTATAATTCACCCCTCCACTTT
D gene: TRBD2; clone size: few; J gene: TRBJ2-5; V gene: TRBV20-1; CDR3 protein: CSAPRRGGSGETQYF; CDR3 DNA: TGCAGTGCTCCACGGCGCGGCGGGAGCGGTGAGACCCAGTACTTC
D gene: -; clone size: -; J gene: TRBJ1-1; V gene: TRBV6-1; CDR3 protein: CASQGQGREAFF; CDR3 DNA: TGTGCCAGCCAAGGGCAGGGGCGCGAGGCTTTCTTT
D gene: TRBD2; clone size: -; J gene: TRBJ2-3; V gene: TRBV5-4; CDR3 protein: CASLSGGLTSTDTQYF; CDR3 DNA: TGTGCCAGCCTTAGCGGGGGGCTCACTAGCACAGATACGCAGTATTTT
D gene: TRBD1; clone size: few; J gene: TRBJ2-5; V gene: TRBV6-5; CDR3 protein: CASSYYWTGLQETQYF; CDR3 DNA: TGTGCCAGCAGTTACTACTGGACAGGGCTCCAAGAGACCCAGTACTTC
D gene: TRBD1; clone size: few; J gene: TRBJ2-5; V gene: TRBV18; CDR3 protein: CASSPPGQKETQYF; CDR3 DNA: TGTGCCAGCTCACCACCGGGACAGAAAGAGACCCAGTACTTC
D gene: -; clone size: -; J gene: TRBJ2-3; V gene: TRBV5-4; CDR3 protein: CASSHGSTDTQYF; CDR3 DNA: TGTGCCAGCAGCCACGGGAGCACAGATACGCAGTATTTT
D gene: TRBD1; clone size: few; J gene: TRBJ1-2; V gene: TRBV18; CDR3 protein: CASSPGAGQRPGTGYTF; CDR3 DNA: TGTGCCAGCTCACCGGGTGCGGGACAGCGACCTGGTACGGGCTACACCTTC
D gene: -; clone size: -; J gene: TRBJ2-7; V gene: TRBV7-2; CDR3 protein: CASSSIRGNEQYF; CDR3 DNA: TGTGCCAGCAGCTCAATACGGGGAAACGAGCAGTACTTC
D gene: -; clone size: -; J gene: TRBJ2-5; V gene: TRBV18; CDR3 protein: CASSPEQETQYF; CDR3 DNA: TGTGCCAGCTCACCAGAACAAGAGACCCAGTACTTC
D gene: -; clone size: -; J gene: TRBJ2-5; V gene: TRBV7-2; CDR3 protein: CASSPGGASQETQYF; CDR3 DNA: TGTGCCAGCAGCCCAGGGGGGGCGAGTCAAGAGACCCAGTACTTC
D gene: -; clone size: -; J gene: TRBJ1-4; V gene: TRBV20-1; CDR3 protein: CSAVRTALSNEKLFF; CDR3 DNA: TGCAGTGCAGTGAGGACAGCTCTCTCTAATGAAAAACTGTTTTTT
D gene: -; clone size: medium-sized; J gene: TRBJ1-2; V gene: TRBV6-1; CDR3 protein: CAIQDGPSYGYTF; CDR3 DNA: TGTGCCATACAAGACGGACCCTCCTATGGCTACACCTTC
D gene: TRBD2; clone size: -; J gene: TRBJ2-2; V gene: TRBV19; CDR3 protein: CASRYGGGTTGELFF; CDR3 DNA: TGTGCCAGTAGATACGGCGGGGGAACCACCGGGGAGCTGTTTTTT
D gene: -; clone size: -; J gene: TRBJ2-2; V gene: TRBV11-2; CDR3 protein: CASSRAGGEELFF; CDR3 DNA: TGTGCCAGCAGCCGGGCGGGTGGCGAGGAGCTGTTTTTT
D gene: -; clone size: few; J gene: TRBJ2-3; V gene: TRBV29-1; CDR3 protein: CSVGGGGADTQYF; CDR3 DNA: TGCAGCGTTGGTGGAGGGGGAGCAGATACGCAGTATTTT
D gene: TRBD1; clone size: -; J gene: TRBJ2-7; V gene: TRBV25-1; CDR3 protein: CASRDRVAYEQYF; CDR3 DNA: TGTGCCAGCAGGGACAGGGTAGCCTACGAGCAGTACTTC
D gene: TRBD1; clone size: -; J gene: TRBJ1-1; V gene: TRBV19; CDR3 protein: CASSQDRGINTEAFF; CDR3 DNA: TGTGCCAGTAGCCAGGACAGGGGGATTAACACTGAAGCTTTCTTT
D gene: TRBD2; clone size: few; J gene: TRBJ2-7; V gene: TRBV5-4; CDR3 protein: CASREGTSGSKYEQYF; CDR3 DNA: TGTGCCAGCAGAGAAGGGACTAGCGGGAGTAAGTACGAGCAGTACTTC
D gene: -; clone size: medium-sized; J gene: TRBJ1-5; V gene: TRBV20-1; CDR3 protein: CSARDASLGADQPQHF; CDR3 DNA: TGCAGTGCTAGAGACGCCAGTTTGGGGGCTGATCAGCCCCAGCATTTT
D gene: TRBD2; clone size: -; J gene: TRBJ2-3; V gene: TRBV7-3; CDR3 protein: CASSLQSSSGGAPDTQYF; CDR3 DNA: TGTGCCAGCAGCCTCCAATCCTCTAGCGGGGGGGCCCCAGATACGCAGTATTTT
D gene: TRBD1; clone size: medium-sized; J gene: TRBJ1-5; V gene: TRBV12-3/TRBV12-4; CDR3 protein: CASTQGEFQGQPQHF; CDR3 DNA: TGTGCCAGCACCCAGGGGGAGTTTCAAGGTCAGCCCCAGCATTTT
D gene: TRBD2; clone size: once; J gene: TRBJ2-1; V gene: TRBV11-1; CDR3 protein: CASSLVGGGYNEQFF; CDR3 DNA: TGTGCCAGCAGCTTAGTGGGGGGGGGCTACAATGAGCAGTTCTTC
D gene: TRBD1; clone size: -; J gene: TRBJ2-3; V gene: TRBV20-1; CDR3 protein: CSAIPGQGARDTQYF; CDR3 DNA: TGCAGTGCTATACCGGGACAGGGGGCAAGAGATACGCAGTATTTT
D gene: -; clone size: -; J gene: TRBJ2-5; V gene: TRBV7-5; CDR3 protein: CISVPDIPSWVPWPRETQYF; CDR3 DNA: -
D gene: -; clone size: few; J gene: TRBJ2-1; V gene: TRBV6-2/TRBV6-3; CDR3 protein: CASSSSGPSYNEQFF; CDR3 DNA: TGTGCCAGCAGTTCGAGCGGGCCCTCCTACAATGAGCAGTTCTTC
D gene: -; clone size: -; J gene: TRBJ2-5; V gene: TRBV5-4; CDR3 protein: CASSLDYQETQYF; CDR3 DNA: TGTGCCAGCAGCTTGGACTACCAAGAGACCCAGTACTTC
D gene: -; clone size: few; J gene: TRBJ2-7; V gene: TRBV10-3; CDR3 protein: CAISVSILSSLYEQYF; CDR3 DNA: TGTGCCATCAGTGTTAGCATCCTCTCATCCCTTTACGAGCAGTACTTC
D gene: TRBD2; clone size: once; J gene: TRBJ2-2; V gene: TRBV5-1; CDR3 protein: CASSLASGRANTGELFF; CDR3 DNA: TGCGCCAGCAGCTTGGCCAGCGGGAGGGCGAACACCGGGGAGCTGTTTTTT
D gene: -; clone size: -; J gene: TRBJ1-2; V gene: TRBV28; CDR3 protein: CASSFAGSGYTF; CDR3 DNA: TGTGCCAGCAGTTTTGCGGGGTCGGGCTACACCTTC
D gene: -; clone size: -; J gene: TRBJ1-1; V gene: TRBV10-3; CDR3 protein: CAISESNGETEAFF; CDR3 DNA: TGTGCCATCAGTGAGTCGAACGGGGAAACTGAAGCTTTCTTT
D gene: -; clone size: few; J gene: TRBJ1-2; V gene: TRBV29-1; CDR3 protein: CSVGPETLGENYGYTF; CDR3 DNA: TGCAGCGTGGGACCGGAAACCCTAGGGGAGAACTATGGCTACACCTTC
D gene: -; clone size: -; J gene: TRBJ1-5; V gene: TRBV7-4; CDR3 protein: CAGSHAVASSNYQPQHF; CDR3 DNA: TGTGCCGGCAGCCATGCGGTAGCCAGTAGCAACTATCAGCCCCAGCATTTT
D gene: TRBD1; clone size: few; J gene: TRBJ1-5; V gene: TRBV19; CDR3 protein: CASRNKEGARPYQPQHF; CDR3 DNA: TGTGCCAGTAGAAACAAGGAGGGGGCCCGACCGTATCAGCCCCAGCATTTT
D gene: TRBD1; clone size: -; J gene: TRBJ2-5; V gene: TRBV5-4; CDR3 protein: CASSDGRDRGLKTQYF; CDR3 DNA: TGTGCCAGCAGCGACGGCCGGGACAGGGGGTTGAAGACCCAGTACTTC
D gene: TRBD2; clone size: -; J gene: TRBJ2-1; V gene: TRBV28; CDR3 protein: CASSLSWGTSGNNEQFF; CDR3 DNA: TGTGCCAGCAGTTTATCGTGGGGGACTAGCGGGAACAATGAGCAGTTCTTC
D gene: TRBD1; clone size: -; J gene: TRBJ2-6; V gene: TRBV28; CDR3 protein: CASKMRRGRTGANVLTF; CDR3 DNA: TGTGCCAGCAAAATGAGAAGGGGGCGGACTGGGGCCAACGTCCTGACTTTC